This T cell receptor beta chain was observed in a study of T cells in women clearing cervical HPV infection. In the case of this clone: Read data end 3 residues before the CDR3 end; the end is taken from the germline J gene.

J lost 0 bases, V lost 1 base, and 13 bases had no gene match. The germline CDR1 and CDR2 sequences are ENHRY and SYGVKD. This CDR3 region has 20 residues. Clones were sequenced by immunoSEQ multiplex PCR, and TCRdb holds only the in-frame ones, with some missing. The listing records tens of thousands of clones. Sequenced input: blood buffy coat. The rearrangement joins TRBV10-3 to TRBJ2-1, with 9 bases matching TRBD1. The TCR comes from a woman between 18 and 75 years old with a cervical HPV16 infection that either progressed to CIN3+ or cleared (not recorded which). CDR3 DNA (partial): TGTGCCATCAGTGAGTTAATTCCGGGACAGGGATCAAGCTCCTACAATGAG. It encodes CAISELIPGQGSSSYNE. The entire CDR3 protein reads CAISELIPGQGSSSYNEQFF.